This TCR beta chain derives from a study of shared clonotypes between healthy human individuals. Across the study: Donor ages ranged 18 to 49 years: a couple of women, a few men.

This clone was detected many times. In replicate PCRs of unsorted PBMC, about 300 ng DNA, roughly 31,000 T cell genomes, was used. In the original analysis: Junction-only immunoSEQ data arrived without quality scores, meaning filtering differed. The table came from immunoSEQ multiplex PCR; TCRdb's copy has only in-frame clones and leaves some out. The V and J calls and clone size come from that table; D and trimming were worked out from the DNA. The table lists about 490,000 clones, 70% to 85% of them singletons. The source material was PBMCs. This TCR came from a woman between 40 and 55 years old in good health. Some clones in this sample may be carry-over from other donors' samples.

The CDR3 bases are TGTGCCAGCAGTTACTCGAATCCGGGATTGGACTATGGCTACACCTTC. Translation: CASSYSNPGLDYGYTF. The rearrangement links TRBV6-5 to TRBJ1-2; no clear D. This CDR3 comprises 16 residues. Germline-derived CDR1 and CDR2 are MNHEY and SVGAGI. Trimming left V 0 bases short and J 3 bases short, with 14 bases between.